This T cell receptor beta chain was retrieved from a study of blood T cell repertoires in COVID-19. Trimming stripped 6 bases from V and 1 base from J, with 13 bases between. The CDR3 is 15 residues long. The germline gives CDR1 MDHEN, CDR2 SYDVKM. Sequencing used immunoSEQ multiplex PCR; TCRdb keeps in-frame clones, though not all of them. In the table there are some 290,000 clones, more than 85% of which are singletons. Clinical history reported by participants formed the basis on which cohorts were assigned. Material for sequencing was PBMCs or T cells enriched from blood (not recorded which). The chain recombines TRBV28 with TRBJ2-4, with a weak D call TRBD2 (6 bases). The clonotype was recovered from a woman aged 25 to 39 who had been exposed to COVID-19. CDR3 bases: TGTGCCAGCAGCCTCCGGGACTTCGCCAAAAACATTCAGTACTTC. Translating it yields CASSLRDFAKNIQYF.